The 6 T cell receptor beta chains below were found in one sample sequenced in a study of beta chain features in type 1 diabetes. Study-wide points: TCRB CDR3s were moderately but significantly shorter in Type 1 diabetes patients in all four CD4+ subsets.

Isolated RNA was reverse transcribed in full, so expressed TCRB transcripts were sequenced. Clones were sequenced by immunoSEQ multiplex PCR, and TCRdb holds only the in-frame ones, with some missing. The sample records 500,000 to 800,000 clones, about an eighth being singletons. Their target antigens are unknown. The sequenced material came from naive CD4+ T cells from blood. These TCRs come from a man aged 25 to 45 with type 1 diabetes.

This clone was seen only a few times. V is TRBV28 and J is TRBJ2-1; the D gene is possibly TRBD2 (5 bases). V shed 6 bases and J shed 5 bases, with 14 bases lying between them. This CDR3 comprises 14 residues. Per germline, CDR1 MDHEN and CDR2 SYDVKM. The CDR3 DNA sequence: TGTGCCAGCAGGGACTCCTTACCAAACAATGAGCAGTTCTTC. Protein: CASRDSLPNNEQFF.

This clone was seen only a few times. This rearrangement joins TRBV5-1 to TRBJ2-1, with a possible D match to TRBD2 (5 bases). Germline V gene sequence: CDR1 SGHRS, CDR2 YFSETQ. V gave up 4 bases and J gave up 4 bases, with 15 bases separating them. The CDR3 consists of 15 residues. The CDR3: CASSRTSGEYNEQFF. DNA for the CDR3: TGCGCCAGCAGCCGTACGAGCGGAGAGTACAATGAGCAGTTCTTC.

This chain joins TRBV2 and TRBJ1-2, with D possibly matching TRBD1 (5 bases). The germline gives CDR1 SNHLY, CDR2 FYNNEI. There are 13 residues in the CDR3. V was cut by 7 bases and J by 3 bases, with 12 bases left in between. CDR3 nucleotide sequence: TGTGCCAGCAATTGGGGGATAGACTATGGCTACACCTTC. It codes for CASNWGIDYGYTF.

This clone was picked up a small number of times. The V gene is TRBV29-1, the J gene TRBJ2-5, with D possibly being TRBD2 (6 bases). V dropped 7 bases and J dropped 7 bases, with 16 bases sitting between them. Germline lookup yields CDR1 SQVTM and CDR2 ANQGSEA. The CDR3 extends over 12 amino acids. The CDR3 spells CSGGGSPGTQYF. CDR3 nucleotides: TGCAGCGGTGGGGGGTCCCCAGGGACCCAGTACTTC.

The V and J genes are TRBV28 and TRBJ2-5; D ambiguous. The CDR3 length is 15 residues. Germline lookup yields CDR1 MDHEN and CDR2 SYDVKM. V was trimmed by 4 bases and J by 1 base, leaving 13 bases between them. The chain's CDR3 is CASSSATGSQETQYF. The CDR3 DNA is TGTGCCAGCAGTTCTGCTACGGGTAGCCAAGAGACCCAGTACTTC.

There are a few counts of this clone. The CDR3 coding sequence is TGTGCCTGGAGCGCAGGGTTCCCGGGTGAAAAACTGTTTTTT. Translation gives CAWSAGFPGEKLFF. The rearrangement joins TRBV30 to TRBJ1-4; possibly TRBD1 for D (5 bases). Germline loops: CDR1 GTSNPN, CDR2 SVGIG (reference sequence). The V end was cut by 3 bases, the J end by 7 bases, with 15 bases between. The CDR3 is made up of 14 amino acids. Full variable domain (missing parts from reference TRBV30 and TRBJ1-4): SQTIHQWPATLVQPVGSPLSLECTVEGTSNPNLYWYRQAAGRGLQLLFYSVGIGQISSEVPQNLSASRPQDRQFILSSKKLLLSDSGFYLCAWSAGFPGEKLFFGSGTQLSVL.